This T cell receptor (beta chain) was obtained from a study of blood T cell repertoires in COVID-19. Study information: Samples came from the United States, Italy and Spain, spanning acute and convalescent COVID-19.

The authors' processing: Reference gene primer amplification in the assay estimated nucleated cell counts. Libraries were prepared by immunoSEQ multiplex PCR; TCRdb keeps only in-frame clonotypes and omits some of them. That table is the source of V, J and clone size, and D and trimming were worked out from the DNA. The data contain fewer than 95,000 clones, under 80% of them singletons. The germline CDR1 and CDR2 sequences are SGHTA and FQGTGA. CDR3 size: 13 residues. The trim removed 1 base at V and 14 bases at J, leaving 5 bases unmatched. Sequences were obtained from peripheral blood. The clonotype originates from a man in his sixties or seventies with COVID-19, enrolled during active disease. This rearrangement joins TRBV7-3 to TRBJ1-6; 7 nucleotides agree with TRBD1. This chain's CDR3 is CASSLNPRGALHF. CDR3 nucleotides: TGTGCCAGCAGCTTAAACCCCAGGGGGGCCCTCCACTTT.